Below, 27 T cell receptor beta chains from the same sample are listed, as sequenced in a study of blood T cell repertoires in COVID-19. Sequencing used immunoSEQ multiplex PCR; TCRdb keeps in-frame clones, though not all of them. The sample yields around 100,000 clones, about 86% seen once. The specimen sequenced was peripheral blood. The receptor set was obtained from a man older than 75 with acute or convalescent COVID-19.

CDR3 nucleotide sequence: TGTGCCAGCTCTGGAGGGTTGCCCTACGAGCAGTACTTC. This gives the protein CASSGGLPYEQYF. The V gene is TRBV28, the J gene TRBJ2-7, with a weak D call TRBD2 (6 bases). Germline CDR1 and CDR2: MDHEN and SYDVKM. V was cut by 8 bases and J by 2 bases, with 13 bases left in between. The CDR3 has 13 amino acids.

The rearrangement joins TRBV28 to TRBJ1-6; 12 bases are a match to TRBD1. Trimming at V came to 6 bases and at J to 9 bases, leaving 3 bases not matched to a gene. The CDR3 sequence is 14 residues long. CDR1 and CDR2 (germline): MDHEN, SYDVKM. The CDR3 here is CASSLGQGASPLHF. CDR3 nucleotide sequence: TGTGCCAGCAGCCTGGGACAGGGGGCTTCACCCCTCCACTTT. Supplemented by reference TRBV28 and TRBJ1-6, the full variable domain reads DVKVTQSSRYLVKRTGEKVFLECVQDMDHENMFWYRQDPGLGLRLIYFSYDVKMKEKGDIPEGYSVSREKKERFSLILESASTNQTSMYLCASSLGQGASPLHFGNGTRLTVT.

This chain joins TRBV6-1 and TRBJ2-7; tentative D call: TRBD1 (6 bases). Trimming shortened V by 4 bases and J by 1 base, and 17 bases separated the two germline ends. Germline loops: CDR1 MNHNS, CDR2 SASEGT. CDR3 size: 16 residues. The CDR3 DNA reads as TGTGCCAGCAGTGTTGGTGGGGCAGGGGTTTCCTACGAGCAGTACTTC. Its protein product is CASSVGGAGVSYEQYF.

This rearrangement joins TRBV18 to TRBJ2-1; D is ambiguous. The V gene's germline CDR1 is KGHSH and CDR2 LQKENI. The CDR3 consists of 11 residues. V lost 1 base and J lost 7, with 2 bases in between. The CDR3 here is CASSPLNEQFF. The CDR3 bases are TGTGCCAGCTCACCACTAAATGAGCAGTTCTTC.

CDR3 in amino acids: CASTSKGANYGYTF. CDR3 bases: TGTGCCAGCACCTCTAAGGGGGCTAACTATGGCTACACCTTC. V usage is TRBV6-6 and J usage is TRBJ1-2, with D possibly being TRBD1 (6 bases). The CDR3 is 14 residues long. Trimming left V 7 bases short and J 0 bases short, with 12 bases between. Germline loops: CDR1 MNHNY, CDR2 SVGAGI (reference sequence).

The DNA for the CDR3 is TGTGCCAGCTCACTGCGACCCGCAGGCCGCTACGAGCAGTACTTC. Translated: CASSLRPAGRYEQYF. The chain recombines TRBV2 with TRBJ2-7; D is ambiguous. The CDR3 is made up of 15 amino acids. Germline V lookup: CDR1 SNHLY, CDR2 FYNNEI. Trimming took off 8 bases at V and 3 bases at J, with 20 bases between the two ends.

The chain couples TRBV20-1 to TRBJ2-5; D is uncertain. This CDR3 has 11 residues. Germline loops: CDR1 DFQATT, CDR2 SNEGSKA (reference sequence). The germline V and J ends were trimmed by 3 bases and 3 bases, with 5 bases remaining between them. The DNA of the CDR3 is TGCAGTGCTAGCCAGGAAGAGACCCAGTACTTC. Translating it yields CSASQEETQYF.

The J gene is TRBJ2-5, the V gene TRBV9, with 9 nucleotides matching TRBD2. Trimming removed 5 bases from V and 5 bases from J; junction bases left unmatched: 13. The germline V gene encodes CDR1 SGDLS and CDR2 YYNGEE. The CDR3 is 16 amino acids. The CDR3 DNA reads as TGTGCCAGCAGTGAGGGCGGCGGGAGGGCCGGGGAGACCCAGTACTTC. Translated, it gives CASSEGGGRAGETQYF.

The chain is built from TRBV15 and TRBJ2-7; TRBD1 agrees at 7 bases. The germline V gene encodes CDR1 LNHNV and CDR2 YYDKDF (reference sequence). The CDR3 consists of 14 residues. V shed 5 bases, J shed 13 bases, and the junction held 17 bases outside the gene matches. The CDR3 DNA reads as TGTGCCACCAGCGTTCGAAGGTGGGCAGGGGGTTATTACTTC. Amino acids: CATSVRRWAGGYYF.

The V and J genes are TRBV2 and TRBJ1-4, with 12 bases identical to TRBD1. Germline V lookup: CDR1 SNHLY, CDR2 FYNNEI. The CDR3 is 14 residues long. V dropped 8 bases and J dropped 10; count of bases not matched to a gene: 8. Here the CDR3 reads CASGGDRGQAKLFF. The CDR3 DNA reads TGTGCCAGCGGGGGGGACAGGGGGCAAGCAAAACTGTTTTTT.

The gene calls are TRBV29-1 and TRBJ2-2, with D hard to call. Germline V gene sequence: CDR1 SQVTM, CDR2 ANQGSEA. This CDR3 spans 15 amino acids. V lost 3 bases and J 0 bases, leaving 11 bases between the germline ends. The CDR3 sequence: CSVEGSTANTGELFF. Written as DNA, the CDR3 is TGCAGCGTTGAGGGCTCTACAGCGAACACCGGGGAGCTGTTTTTT.

The CDR3 nucleotides read TGTGCCAGCAGCTTACCAGGGCAAAGGACTGAAGCTTTCTTT. Its protein product is CASSLPGQRTEAFF. The chain employs TRBV7-2 and TRBJ1-1; TRBD1 is a possible D gene (5 bases). The V end was cut by 2 bases, the J end by 5 bases, with 12 bases between. The CDR3 has 14 amino acids. Germline V gene data show CDR1 as SGHTA and CDR2 as FQGNSA.

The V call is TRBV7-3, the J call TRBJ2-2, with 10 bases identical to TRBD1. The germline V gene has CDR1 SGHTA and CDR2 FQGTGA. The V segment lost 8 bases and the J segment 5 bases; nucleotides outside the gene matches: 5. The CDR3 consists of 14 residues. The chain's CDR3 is CASSRTGGTGELFF. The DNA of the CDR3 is TGTGCCAGCTCTCGGACAGGGGGGACCGGGGAGCTGTTTTTT.

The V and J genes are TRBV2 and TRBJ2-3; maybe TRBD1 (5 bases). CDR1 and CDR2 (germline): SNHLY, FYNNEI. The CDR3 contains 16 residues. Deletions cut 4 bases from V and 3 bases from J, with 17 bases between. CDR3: CASSGGVNWVTDTQYF. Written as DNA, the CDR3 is TGTGCCAGCAGTGGGGGCGTTAACTGGGTGACAGATACGCAGTATTTT.

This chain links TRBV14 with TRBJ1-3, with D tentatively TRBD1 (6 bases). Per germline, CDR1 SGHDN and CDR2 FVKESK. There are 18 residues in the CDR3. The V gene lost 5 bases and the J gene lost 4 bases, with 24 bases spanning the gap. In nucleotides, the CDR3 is TGTGCCAGCAGCAAGGTGGGCTCCCAGGGGCGGCAAGGAAACACCATATATTTT. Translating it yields CASSKVGSQGRQGNTIYF.

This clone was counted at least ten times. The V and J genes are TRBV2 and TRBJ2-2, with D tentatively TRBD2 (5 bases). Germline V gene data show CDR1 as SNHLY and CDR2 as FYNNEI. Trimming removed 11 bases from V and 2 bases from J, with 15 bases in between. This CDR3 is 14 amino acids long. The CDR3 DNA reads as TGTGCCGCCTTGGAGGCGCTTAACACCGGGGAGCTGTTTTTT. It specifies CAALEALNTGELFF.

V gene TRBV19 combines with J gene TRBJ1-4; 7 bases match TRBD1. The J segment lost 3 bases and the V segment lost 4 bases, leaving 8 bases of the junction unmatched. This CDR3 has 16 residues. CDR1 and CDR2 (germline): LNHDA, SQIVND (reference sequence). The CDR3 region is CASSKIDTGANEKLFF. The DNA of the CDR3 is TGTGCCAGTAGTAAAATCGACACAGGGGCTAATGAAAAACTGTTTTTT.

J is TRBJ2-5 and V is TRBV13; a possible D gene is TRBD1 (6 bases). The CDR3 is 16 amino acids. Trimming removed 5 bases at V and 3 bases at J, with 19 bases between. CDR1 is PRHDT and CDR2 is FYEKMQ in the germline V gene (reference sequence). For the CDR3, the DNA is TGTGCCAGCAGCCCGGAGACAGGCAGGGCGAAAGAGACCCAGTACTTC. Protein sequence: CASSPETGRAKETQYF.

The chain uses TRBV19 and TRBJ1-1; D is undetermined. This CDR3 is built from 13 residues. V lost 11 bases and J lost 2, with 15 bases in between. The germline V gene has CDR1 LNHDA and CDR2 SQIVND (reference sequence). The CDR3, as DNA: TGTGCCTCGAGCGGAATCCTAAACACTGAAGCTTTCTTT. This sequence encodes CASSGILNTEAFF.

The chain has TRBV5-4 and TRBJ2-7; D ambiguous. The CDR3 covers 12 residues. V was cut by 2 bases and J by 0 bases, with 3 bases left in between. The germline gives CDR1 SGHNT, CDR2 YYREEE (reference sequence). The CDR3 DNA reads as TGTGCCAGCAGCTTTCACTCCTACGAGCAGTACTTC. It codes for CASSFHSYEQYF.

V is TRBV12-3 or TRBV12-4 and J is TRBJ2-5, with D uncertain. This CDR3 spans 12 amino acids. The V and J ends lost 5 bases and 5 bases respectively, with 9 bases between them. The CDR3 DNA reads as TGTGCCAGCAGTCCTTTCCAGGAGACCCAGTACTTC. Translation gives CASSPFQETQYF.

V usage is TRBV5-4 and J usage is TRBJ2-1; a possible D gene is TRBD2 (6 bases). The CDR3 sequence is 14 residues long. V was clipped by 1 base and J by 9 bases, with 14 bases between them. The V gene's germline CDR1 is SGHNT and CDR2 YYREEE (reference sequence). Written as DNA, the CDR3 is TGTGCCAGCAGCTTGAGCGGGCCGCTCGGTGAGCAGTTCTTC. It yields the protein CASSLSGPLGEQFF.

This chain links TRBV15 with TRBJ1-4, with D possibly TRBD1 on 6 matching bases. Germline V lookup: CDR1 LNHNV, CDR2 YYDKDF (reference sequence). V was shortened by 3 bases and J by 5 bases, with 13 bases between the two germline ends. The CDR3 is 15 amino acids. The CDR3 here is CATSRVGAPNEKLFF. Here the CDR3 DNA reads TGTGCCACCAGCAGGGTGGGGGCTCCGAATGAAAAACTGTTTTTT.

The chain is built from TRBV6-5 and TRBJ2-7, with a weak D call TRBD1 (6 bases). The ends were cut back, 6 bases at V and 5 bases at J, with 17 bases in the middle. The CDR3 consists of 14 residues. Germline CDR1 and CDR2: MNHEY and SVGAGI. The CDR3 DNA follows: TGTGCCAGCAGAAAAAAACAGGGTTTCGACGAGCAGTACTTC. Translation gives CASRKKQGFDEQYF.

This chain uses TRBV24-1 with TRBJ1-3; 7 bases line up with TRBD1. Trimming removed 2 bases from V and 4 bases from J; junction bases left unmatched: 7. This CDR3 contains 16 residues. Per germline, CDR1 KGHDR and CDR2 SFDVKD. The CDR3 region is CATSDSHRGAGNTIYF. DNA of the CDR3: TGTGCCACCAGTGATTCGCACAGGGGAGCAGGAAACACCATATATTTT.

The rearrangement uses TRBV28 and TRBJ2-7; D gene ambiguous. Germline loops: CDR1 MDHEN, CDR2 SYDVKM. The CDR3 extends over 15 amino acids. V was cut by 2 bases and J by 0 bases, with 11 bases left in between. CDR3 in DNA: TGTGCCAGCAGTTTAACGGCGGTGAGCTCCTACGAGCAGTACTTC. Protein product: CASSLTAVSSYEQYF.

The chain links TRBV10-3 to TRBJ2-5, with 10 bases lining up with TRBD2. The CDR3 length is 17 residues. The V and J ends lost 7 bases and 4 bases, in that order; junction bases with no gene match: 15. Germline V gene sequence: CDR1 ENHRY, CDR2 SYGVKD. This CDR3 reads CAIKGEPGLATGETQYF. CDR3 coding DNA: TGTGCCATCAAAGGGGAACCGGGACTAGCGACGGGAGAGACCCAGTACTTC.